These 23 T cell receptor beta chains share one sample of origin, sequenced in a study of neurological immune-mediated disorders. TCRdb ran MiXCR on the 5' RACE reads and lists one entry per CDR3 protein. The data contain under 45,000 distinct CDR3 sequences, 3.8% of them singletons. The sequencing sample was made of PBMCs. All receptors come from a man aged 30 to 45 with multiple sclerosis.

The table lists this clonotype with many counts. V gene TRBV5-1 combines with J gene TRBJ1-2, with TRBD1 matching over 9 bases. The CDR3 covers 16 residues. The J segment lost 8 bases and the V segment lost 3 bases, leaving 14 bases of the junction unmatched. Germline V gene sequence: CDR1 SGHRS, CDR2 YFSETQ. This chain's CDR3 is CASSSPDRGIGSGYTF. In DNA form, the CDR3 reads TGCGCCAGCAGCTCTCCGGACAGGGGCATAGGAAGCGGCTACACCTTC.

In this sample, this clonotype turned up a few times. This chain joins TRBV20-1 and TRBJ2-5; no definite D call. The germline V gene encodes CDR1 DFQATT and CDR2 SNEGSKA (reference sequence). This CDR3 comprises 16 residues. V lost 6 bases to trimming and J lost 4 bases, with 24 bases between them. CDR3: CSARPPVGPQSETQYF. Here the CDR3 DNA reads TGCAGTGCCCGACCTCCGGTGGGCCCCCAATCAGAGACCCAGTACTTC.

There are a few counts of this clonotype. This chain connects TRBV18 to TRBJ2-7; TRBD1 or TRBD2 may be the D gene (5 bases each). The CDR3 consists of 14 residues. The V gene lost 5 bases and the J gene lost 3 bases, with 14 bases spanning the gap. The germline V gene has CDR1 KGHSH and CDR2 LQKENI. The CDR3 region has the DNA TGTGCCAGCTCATACCGGGACGGGGACTACGAGCAGTACTTC. This codes for CASSYRDGDYEQYF.

This clonotype came up many times. The chain links TRBV5-6 to TRBJ2-5; possible D gene TRBD1, 5 bases. CDR1 and CDR2 (germline): SGHDT, YYEEEE. The CDR3 is made up of 15 amino acids. Trimming shortened V by 4 bases and J by 5 bases, and 18 bases separated the two germline ends. This CDR3 reads CASSPGQGRGETQYF. The CDR3 region has the DNA TGTGCCAGCAGCCCGGGTCAGGGTAGGGGCGAGACCCAGTACTTC.

This clonotype occurred many times. V is TRBV5-6 and J is TRBJ2-5; tentative D call: TRBD1 (5 bases). The CDR3 is 16 amino acids. V was pared by 4 bases and J by 7 bases, with 23 bases between. CDR1 and CDR2 from the germline V gene are SGHDT and YYEEEE. In DNA, the CDR3 is TGTGCCAGCAGCCTGGACCCCGAGGCCAACAGGCGGACCCAGTACTTC. Translated: CASSLDPEANRRTQYF.

This clonotype was seen many times. The chain links TRBV25-1 to TRBJ1-4; no clear D. V was clipped by 2 bases and J by 7 bases, with 17 bases between them. CDR3 size: 16 residues. Germline V CDR1 and CDR2: MGHDK, SYGVNS. The CDR3 sequence is CASSEILTSEVEKLFF. CDR3 sequence (DNA): TGTGCCAGCAGTGAAATTCTTACCTCCGAGGTTGAAAAACTGTTTTTT.

The chain employs TRBV6-2 or TRBV6-3 and TRBJ1-5, with D unresolved. V was shortened by 5 bases and J by 3 bases, with 5 bases between the two germline ends. The CDR3 has 12 residues. Germline CDR1 reads MNHEY; CDR2 reads SVGEGT. CDR3 coding DNA: TGTGCCAGCAGTCGTATCAATCAGCCCCAGCATTTT. Its translation is CASSRINQPQHF.

In its sample, this clonotype ranks as medium-sized. The rearrangement links TRBV6-5 to TRBJ1-1; D is ambiguous. V was clipped by 8 bases and J by 7 bases, with 20 bases between them. The CDR3 contains 14 residues. The germline V gene has CDR1 MNHEY and CDR2 SVGAGI. CDR3 sequence (DNA): TGTGCCAGCTCCCCACTCGGTGGTAAAAGTGAAGCTTTCTTT. Translation gives CASSPLGGKSEAFF.

This clonotype was observed a handful of times. The chain is built from TRBV6-5 and TRBJ2-1, with D possibly TRBD2 on 5 matching bases. The germline gives CDR1 MNHEY, CDR2 SVGAGI. The CDR3 covers 12 residues. V was clipped by 8 bases and J by 3 bases, with 8 bases between them. The CDR3 sequence: CASSGVYNEQFF. CDR3 DNA sequence: TGTGCCAGCTCCGGGGTCTACAATGAGCAGTTCTTC.

This clonotype was seen a few times. The rearrangement joins TRBV3-1 to TRBJ2-4; D is possibly TRBD2 (6 bases). CDR1 and CDR2 (germline): LGHDT, YNNKEL (reference sequence). V dropped 0 bases and J dropped 6 bases, with 12 bases sitting between them. The CDR3 runs to 15 residues. The CDR3 here is CASSQDGGYANIQYF. As DNA, the CDR3 is TGTGCCAGCAGCCAAGATGGAGGGTATGCAAACATTCAGTACTTC.

CDR3 amino acids: CATIGGLVAFF. DNA for the CDR3: TGTGCCACGATCGGGGGACTGGTAGCTTTCTTT. The V call is TRBV6-6, the J call TRBJ1-1, with a tentative D call TRBD1 (5 bases). The V end lost 10 bases, the J end lost 10 bases, and 16 bases lay between the germline ends. Germline V gene sequence: CDR1 MNHNY, CDR2 SVGAGI (reference sequence). The CDR3 totals 11 residues.

This clonotype was detected many times. This chain links TRBV2 with TRBJ2-1; 10 bases match TRBD2. The CDR3 extends over 15 amino acids. CDR1 is SNHLY and CDR2 is FYNNEI in the germline V gene. With V trimmed by 6 bases and J by 4 bases, 6 bases remained unmatched. This CDR3 is CASRASGGAYNEQFF. The CDR3 region has the DNA TGTGCCAGCAGAGCCAGCGGGGGGGCGTACAATGAGCAGTTCTTC.

This clonotype was recorded many times. The rearrangement uses TRBV7-9 and TRBJ2-1; TRBD1 matches 9 bases. Germline V gene lookup returns CDR1 SEHNR and CDR2 FQNEAQ (reference sequence). The CDR3 has 15 residues. The trim removed 3 bases at V and 4 bases at J, leaving 4 bases unmatched. The CDR3 nucleotides are TGTGCCAGCAGCTTGGGGACAGGGACTTACAATGAGCAGTTCTTC. As protein: CASSLGTGTYNEQFF.

This clonotype was counted at least ten times. The chain employs TRBV14 and TRBJ1-1; the match to TRBD1 covers 8 bases. The germline CDR1 and CDR2 sequences are SGHDN and FVKESK. The CDR3 sequence is 14 residues long. V trimming: 1 base; J trimming: 10 bases; junction bases outside the gene matches: 8. This CDR3 is CASSQVGTGALAFF. DNA of the CDR3: TGTGCCAGCAGCCAAGTGGGGACAGGAGCCTTAGCTTTCTTT.

In its sample, this clonotype was seen many times. V usage is TRBV12-3 or TRBV12-4 and J usage is TRBJ1-1, with 7 nucleotides matching TRBD1. J lost 8 bases, V lost 5 bases, and 8 bases had no gene match. This CDR3 spans 13 amino acids. The DNA for the CDR3 is TGTGCCAGCAGTCCTCAGACAGGGACAGAAGCTTTCTTT. Amino acid sequence: CASSPQTGTEAFF.

Turning to this clonotype: Mismatch with germline at one junction end may stem from a read error. The chain uses TRBV20-1 and TRBJ1-5; 8 nucleotides match TRBD1. This CDR3 is 13 amino acids long. Germline V gene lookup returns CDR1 DFQATT and CDR2 SNEGSKA (reference sequence). The CDR3 DNA reads TGCAGTGCTAGTCCAGGGGGCAATCAGCCCCAGAATTTT. It translates to CSASPGGNQPQNF.

In this sample, this clonotype is medium-sized. V is TRBV9 and J is TRBJ2-3; D might be TRBD1 (5 bases). Germline CDR1 and CDR2: SGDLS and YYNGEE. The CDR3 runs to 15 residues. Deletions cut 3 bases from V and 6 bases from J, with 17 bases between. CDR3 DNA sequence: TGTGCCAGCAGCGCCCAGGGTCCCTCGCTGGATACGCAGTATTTT. It translates to CASSAQGPSLDTQYF. Variable domain in full (rest from reference TRBV9 and TRBJ2-3): DSGVTQTPKHLITATGQRVTLRCSPRSGDLSVYWYQQSLDQGLQFLIQYYNGEERAKGNILERFSAQQFPDLHSELNLSSLELGDSALYFCASSAQGPSLDTQYFGPGTRLTVL.

Details on this clonotype: A much larger clone is a single base away; this may be a read error. The rearrangement joins TRBV10-2 to TRBJ2-4; perhaps TRBD2 as D (5 bases). The CDR3 runs to 14 residues. Germline V lookup: CDR1 WSHSY, CDR2 SAAADI. The chain's CDR3 is CTSSVGIAKNIQYF. CDR3 nucleotides: TGCACCAGCAGTGTCGGGATAGCCAAAAACATTCAGTACTTC.

This clonotype was picked up many times. The chain carries TRBV29-1 and TRBJ1-2; D ambiguous. This CDR3 is built from 13 residues. Between the trimmed V and J ends, which lost 6 bases and 0 bases, there was a span of 11 bases. Germline V gene sequence: CDR1 SQVTM, CDR2 ANQGSEA. The CDR3 loop reads CSVRSLSNYGYTF. CDR3 nucleotides: TGCAGCGTCCGCTCCCTATCTAACTATGGCTACACCTTC.

This clonotype was detected a few times. The chain carries TRBV20-1 and TRBJ1-4; 10 nucleotides match TRBD1. Germline loops: CDR1 DFQATT, CDR2 SNEGSKA (reference sequence). Losses at the gene ends were 5 bases for V and 8 bases for J; bases not matched to a gene: 5. The CDR3 runs to 13 residues. The CDR3 loop reads CSAWGQGREKLFF. The CDR3 DNA follows: TGCAGTGCTTGGGGACAGGGGAGGGAAAAACTGTTTTTT.

Ten or more counts support this clonotype. The chain couples TRBV7-9 to TRBJ1-1, with D unresolved. The CDR3 has 15 residues. V dropped 5 bases and J dropped 0 bases, with 13 bases sitting between them. Germline V gives CDR1 SEHNR, CDR2 FQNEAQ (reference sequence). This chain's CDR3 is CASSPRETLNTEAFF. CDR3 nucleotides: TGTGCCAGCAGCCCACGTGAGACATTGAACACTGAAGCTTTCTTT.

The CDR3 nucleotides read TGCGCCAGCAGCTTGGGTGCGGGAATCTATGGCTACACCTTC. Protein product: CASSLGAGIYGYTF. The chain employs TRBV5-1 and TRBJ1-2, with D unresolved. V gave up 0 bases and J gave up 4 bases, with 10 bases separating them. Germline values: CDR1 SGHRS, CDR2 YFSETQ. The CDR3 loop spans 14 amino acids.

This clonotype was counted ten times or more. CDR3 in DNA: TGTGCCAGCAGCCCGCGGGGGGCCAACTATGGCTACACCTTC. Translating gives CASSPRGANYGYTF. This chain joins TRBV4-2 and TRBJ1-2, with TRBD1 as a possible D gene (6 bases). V lost 4 bases, J lost 2 bases, and 11 bases lay in between. Germline V gives CDR1 LGHNA, CDR2 YNFKEQ. The CDR3 is 14 residues long.